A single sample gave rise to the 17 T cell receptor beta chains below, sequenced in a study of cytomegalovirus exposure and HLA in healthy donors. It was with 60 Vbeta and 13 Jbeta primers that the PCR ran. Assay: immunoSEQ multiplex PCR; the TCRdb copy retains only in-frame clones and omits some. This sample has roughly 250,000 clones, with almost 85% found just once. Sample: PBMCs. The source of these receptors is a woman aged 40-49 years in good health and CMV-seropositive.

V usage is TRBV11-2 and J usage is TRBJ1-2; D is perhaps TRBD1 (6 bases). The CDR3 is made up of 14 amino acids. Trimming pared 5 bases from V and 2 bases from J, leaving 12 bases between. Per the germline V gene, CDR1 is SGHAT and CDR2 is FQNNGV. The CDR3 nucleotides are TGTGCCAGCAGCCCATTACAGGGAAACTATGGCTACACCTTC. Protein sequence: CASSPLQGNYGYTF.

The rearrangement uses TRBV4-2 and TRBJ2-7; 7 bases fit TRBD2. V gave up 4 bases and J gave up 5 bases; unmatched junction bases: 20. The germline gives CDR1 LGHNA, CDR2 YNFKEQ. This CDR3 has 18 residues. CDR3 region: CASSPSGMGGRAWDEQYF. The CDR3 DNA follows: TGTGCCAGCAGCCCATCAGGAATGGGGGGGAGGGCCTGGGACGAGCAGTACTTC.

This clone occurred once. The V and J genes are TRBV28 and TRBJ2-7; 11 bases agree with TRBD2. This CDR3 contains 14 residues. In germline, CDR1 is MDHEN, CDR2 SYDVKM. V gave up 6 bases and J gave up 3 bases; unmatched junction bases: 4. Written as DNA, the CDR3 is TGTGCCAGCAGCCTCGGGACTAGCGGCTACGAGCAGTACTTC. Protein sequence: CASSLGTSGYEQYF.

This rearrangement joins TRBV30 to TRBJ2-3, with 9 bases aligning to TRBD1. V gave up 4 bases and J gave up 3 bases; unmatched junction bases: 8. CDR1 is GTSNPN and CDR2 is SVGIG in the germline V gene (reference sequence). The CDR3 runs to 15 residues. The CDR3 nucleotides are TGTGCCTGGACCCAGGACAGGGGTATGACAGATACGCAGTATTTT. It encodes CAWTQDRGMTDTQYF. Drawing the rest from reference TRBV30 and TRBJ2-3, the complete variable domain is SQTIHQWPATLVQPVGSPLSLECTVEGTSNPNLYWYRQAAGRGLQLLFYSVGIGQISSEVPQNLSASRPQDRQFILSSKKLLLSDSGFYLCAWTQDRGMTDTQYFGPGTRLTVL.

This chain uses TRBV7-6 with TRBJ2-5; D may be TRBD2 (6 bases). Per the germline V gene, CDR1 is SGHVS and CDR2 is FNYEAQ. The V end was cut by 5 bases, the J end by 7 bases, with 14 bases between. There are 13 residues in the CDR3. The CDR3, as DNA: TGTGCCAGCAGCACTAGCCCCACGGGGACCCAGTACTTC. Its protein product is CASSTSPTGTQYF.

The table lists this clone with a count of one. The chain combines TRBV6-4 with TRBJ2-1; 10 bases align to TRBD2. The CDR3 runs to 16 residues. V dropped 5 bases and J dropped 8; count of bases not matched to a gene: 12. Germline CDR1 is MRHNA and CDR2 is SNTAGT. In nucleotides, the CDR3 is TGTGCCAGCAGTCTGAGAGCGGGAGGGCCGTCCGATGAGCAGTTCTTC. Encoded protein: CASSLRAGGPSDEQFF.

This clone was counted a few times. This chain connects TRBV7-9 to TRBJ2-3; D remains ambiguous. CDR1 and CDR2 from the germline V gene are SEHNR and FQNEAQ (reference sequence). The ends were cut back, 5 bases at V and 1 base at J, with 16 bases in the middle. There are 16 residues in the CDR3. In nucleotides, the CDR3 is TGTGCCAGCAGCCATCGGAGAGTTGTGGGCACAGATACGCAGTATTTT. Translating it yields CASSHRRVVGTDTQYF.

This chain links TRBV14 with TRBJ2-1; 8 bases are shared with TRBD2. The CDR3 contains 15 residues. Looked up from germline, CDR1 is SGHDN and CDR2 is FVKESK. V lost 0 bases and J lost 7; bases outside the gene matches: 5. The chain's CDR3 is CASSQEGGRTNEQFF. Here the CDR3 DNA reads TGTGCCAGCAGCCAAGAAGGCGGGAGGACGAATGAGCAGTTCTTC.

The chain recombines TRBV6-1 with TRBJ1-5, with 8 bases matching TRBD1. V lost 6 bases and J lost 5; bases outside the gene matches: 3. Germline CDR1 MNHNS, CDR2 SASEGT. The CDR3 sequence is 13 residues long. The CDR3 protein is CASRNRGDQPQHF. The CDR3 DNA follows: TGTGCCAGCAGAAACAGGGGGGATCAGCCCCAGCATTTT.

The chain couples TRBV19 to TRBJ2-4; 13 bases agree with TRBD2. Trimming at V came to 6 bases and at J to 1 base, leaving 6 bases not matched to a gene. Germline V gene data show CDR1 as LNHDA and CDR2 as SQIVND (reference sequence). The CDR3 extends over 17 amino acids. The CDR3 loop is CASRRTSGSLAKNIQYF. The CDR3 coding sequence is TGTGCCAGTAGACGGACTAGCGGGAGTTTGGCCAAAAACATTCAGTACTTC.

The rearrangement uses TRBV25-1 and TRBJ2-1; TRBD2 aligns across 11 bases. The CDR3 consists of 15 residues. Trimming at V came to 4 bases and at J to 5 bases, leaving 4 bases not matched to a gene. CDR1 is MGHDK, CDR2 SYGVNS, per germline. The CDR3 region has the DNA TGTGCCAGCAGTGGAACTAGCGGGGGTAACAATGAGCAGTTCTTC. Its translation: CASSGTSGGNNEQFF.

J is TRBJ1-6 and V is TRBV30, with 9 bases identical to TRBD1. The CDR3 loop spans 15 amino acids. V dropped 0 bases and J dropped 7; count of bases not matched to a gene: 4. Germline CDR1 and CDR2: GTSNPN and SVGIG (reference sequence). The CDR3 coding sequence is TGTGCCTGGAGTGTAGACAGGGGGAGGAATTCACCCCTCCACTTT. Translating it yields CAWSVDRGRNSPLHF.

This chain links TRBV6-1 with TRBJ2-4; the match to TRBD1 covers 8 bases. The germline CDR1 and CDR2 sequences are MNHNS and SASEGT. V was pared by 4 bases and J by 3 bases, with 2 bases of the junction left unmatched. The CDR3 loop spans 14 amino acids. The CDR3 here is CASSGQGYKNIQYF. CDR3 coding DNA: TGTGCCAGCAGTGGACAGGGGTACAAAAACATTCAGTACTTC.

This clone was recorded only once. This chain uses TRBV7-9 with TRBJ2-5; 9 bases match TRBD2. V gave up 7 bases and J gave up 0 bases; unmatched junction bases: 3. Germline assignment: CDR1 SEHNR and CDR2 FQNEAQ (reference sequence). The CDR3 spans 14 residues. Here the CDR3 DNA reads TGTGCCAGCATTAGCGGGAGTCACCAAGAGACCCAGTACTTC. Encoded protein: CASISGSHQETQYF.

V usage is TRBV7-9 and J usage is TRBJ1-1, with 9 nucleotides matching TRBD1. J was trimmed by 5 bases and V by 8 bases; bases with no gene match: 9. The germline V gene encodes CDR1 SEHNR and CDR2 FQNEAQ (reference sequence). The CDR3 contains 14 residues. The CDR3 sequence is CASSTGQGRTEAFF. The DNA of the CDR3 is TGTGCCAGCTCAACCGGACAGGGGAGGACTGAAGCTTTCTTT.

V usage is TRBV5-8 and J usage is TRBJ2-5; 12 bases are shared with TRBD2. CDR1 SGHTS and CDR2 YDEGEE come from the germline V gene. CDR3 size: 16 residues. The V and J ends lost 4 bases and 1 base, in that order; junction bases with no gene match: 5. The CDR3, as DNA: TGTGCCAGCAGCGAGTGGACTAGCGGGACCCAAGAGACCCAGTACTTC. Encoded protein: CASSEWTSGTQETQYF. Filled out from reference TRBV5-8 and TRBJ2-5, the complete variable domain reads EAGVTQSPTHLIKTRGQQATLRCSPISGHTSVYWYQQALGLGLQFLLWYDEGEERNRGNFPPRFSGRQFPNYSSELNVNALELEDSALYLCASSEWTSGTQETQYFGPGTRLLVL.

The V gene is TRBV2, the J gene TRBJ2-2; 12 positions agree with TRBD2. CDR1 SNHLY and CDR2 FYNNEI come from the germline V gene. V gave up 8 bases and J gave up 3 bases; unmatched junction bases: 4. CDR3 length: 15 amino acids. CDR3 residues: CASGGLAGHTGELFF. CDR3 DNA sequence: TGTGCCAGCGGGGGACTAGCGGGTCACACCGGGGAGCTGTTTTTT.